This TCR beta chain originates from a study of shared clonotypes between healthy human individuals. Overall study results and limits: Unshared clonotypes carried lower generation probabilities than those common to all four donors. Naive CD4 clonotypes overlapped across a few donors at roughly 5%.

On this clone itself: Its antigen is not known.

This CDR3 spans 16 amino acids. V was pared by 1 base and J by 4 bases, with 14 bases between. CDR1 is SGHVS, CDR2 FQNEAQ, per germline. The table came from immunoSEQ multiplex PCR; TCRdb's copy has only in-frame clones and leaves some out. Of about a million clones in the sample, 65% to 80% were seen once. Sequencing used memory CD4+ T cells sorted from blood. This sample's subset: CD45RA-negative fraction. This clonotype was sampled from a man between 18 and 29 years old in good health. This rearrangement joins TRBV7-8 to TRBJ1-3; D gene uncertain. The CDR3 region has the DNA TGTGCCAGCAGCTTAGGATCGGGGAAAAGGGGAAACACCATATATTTT. This codes for CASSLGSGKRGNTIYF.